The T cell receptor beta chain described here comes from a study of control samples from healthy donors and cancer patients. The sample holds many counts of this clone. The germline V gene encodes CDR1 SEHNR and CDR2 FQNEAQ (reference sequence). The junction had 9 bases not matched to a gene; V was cut back by 3 bases and J by 8 bases. The CDR3 extends over 15 amino acids. The protocol was immunoSEQ multiplex PCR, while the TCRdb copy is restricted to in-frame clones and leaves out a portion. The sample lists about 110,000 clones; about 80% were seen once. The sequence was obtained from a man younger than 35 in good health. Sample: blood. The J gene is TRBJ2-1, the V gene TRBV7-9; the match to TRBD2 covers 8 bases. In nucleotides, the CDR3 is TGTGCCAGCAGCTTGGCCGGGACTAGAATACATGAGCAGTTCTTC. Translation: CASSLAGTRIHEQFF.